The 14 T cell receptor beta chains in this list originate from one sample, sequenced in a study of CD8 T cells in ankylosing spondylitis. One entry per CDR3 protein, called by TCRdb with MiXCR from the 5' RACE reads. This table has a few hundred thousand distinct CDR3 sequences, approximately 11% appearing once. Sequences were obtained from blood, either unsorted or a sorted T cell fraction (not recorded which). Source of these receptors: a male donor with ankylosing spondylitis or in good health (not recorded which).

This clonotype was seen ten or more times. The chain has TRBV20-1 and TRBJ2-7; D is possibly TRBD1 (5 bases). In germline, CDR1 is DFQATT, CDR2 SNEGSKA (reference sequence). The V end lost 3 bases, the J end lost 2 bases, and 14 bases lay between the germline ends. The CDR3 has 14 amino acids. CDR3 in amino acids: CSARDTRVPYEQYF. CDR3 bases: TGCAGTGCTAGGGATACCAGGGTCCCCTACGAGCAGTACTTC.

This clonotype was seen ten or more times. V gene TRBV5-1 combines with J gene TRBJ2-3; TRBD1 agrees at 8 bases. From germline, CDR1 is SGHRS and CDR2 YFSETQ. This CDR3 spans 16 amino acids. J lost 2 bases, V lost 1 base, and 6 bases had no gene match. The CDR3 DNA reads TGCGCCAGCAGCTTGTCGGACAGGGCCATCACAGATACGCAGTATTTT. This sequence encodes CASSLSDRAITDTQYF.

The V call is TRBV5-1, the J call TRBJ2-3; 8 bases map to TRBD2. Losses at the gene ends were 0 bases for V and 4 bases for J; bases not matched to a gene: 7. CDR3 size: 16 residues. CDR1 is SGHRS and CDR2 is YFSETQ in the germline V gene. This CDR3 is CASSLVRGAEADTQYF. In DNA, the CDR3 is TGCGCCAGCAGCTTGGTGCGGGGGGCGGAGGCAGATACGCAGTATTTT.

A remark on this clonotype: Relative to the germline gene, one junction end is altered; a read error may explain this. CDR3 nucleotide sequence: TGTGCCAGCAACTTAATGGGGGGGCAGGGGTCCATTCAGTACTTC. It codes for CASNLMGGQGSIQYF. The V and J genes are TRBV7-3 and TRBJ2-4; possibly TRBD2 for D (7 bases). This CDR3 has 15 residues. Germline CDR1 SGHTA, CDR2 FQGTGA. The variable domain in full, completed from reference TRBV7-3 and TRBJ2-4, reads GAGVSQTPSNKVTEKGKYVELRCDPISGHTALYWYRQSLGQGPEFLIYFQGTGAADDSGLPNDRFFAVRPEGSVSTLKIQRTERGDSAVYLCASNLMGGQGSIQYFGAGTRLSVL.

This clonotype has at least ten counts. This rearrangement joins TRBV27 to TRBJ1-5; unclear D gene. Trimming removed 2 bases at V and 3 bases at J, with 20 bases between. There are 18 residues in the CDR3. From germline, CDR1 is MNHEY and CDR2 SMNVEV (reference sequence). The CDR3 nucleotides read TGTGCCAGCAGTTTACCACCCCTGGCACGGGGTCCCAATCAGCCCCAGCATTTT. As protein: CASSLPPLARGPNQPQHF.

In regard to this clonotype: Germline and junction disagree at one end, which may indicate a read error. This chain connects TRBV5-6 to TRBJ2-2; no definite D call. This CDR3 spans 13 amino acids. CDR1 and CDR2 (germline): SGHDT, YYEEEE. The CDR3 region is CASSLANTVELFF. The CDR3 nucleotides read TGTGCCAGCAGCTTGGCGAATACCGTGGAGCTGTTTTTT.

This clonotype occurred many times. The chain links TRBV24-1 to TRBJ2-3; D is unclear. Trimming removed 0 bases at V and 4 bases at J, with 4 bases between. The CDR3 length is 13 residues. Germline values: CDR1 KGHDR, CDR2 SFDVKD. The CDR3 DNA reads TGTGCCACCAGTGATTTGACCGCAGATACGCAGTATTTT. This sequence encodes CATSDLTADTQYF.

The chain joins TRBV9 to TRBJ2-1, with 8 bases aligning to TRBD2. The germline V gene encodes CDR1 SGDLS and CDR2 YYNGEE. The CDR3 runs 17 residues. Germline trimming cut 0 bases from V and 8 bases from J; bases unmatched to any gene: 13. Here the CDR3 reads CASSVGIGGGSNHEQFF. CDR3 sequence (DNA): TGTGCCAGCAGCGTAGGTATCGGGGGGGGATCAAATCATGAGCAGTTCTTC.

This clonotype was counted ten times or more. J is TRBJ2-2 and V is TRBV25-1; 9 bases map to TRBD1. Losses at the gene ends were 6 bases for V and 7 bases for J; bases not matched to a gene: 15. Germline values: CDR1 MGHDK, CDR2 SYGVNS. The CDR3 has 17 residues. In DNA, the CDR3 is TGTGCCAGCAGGGAAAACAAGGGACAGGGATTCGTCGGGGAGCTGTTTTTT. It is translated as CASRENKGQGFVGELFF.

This clonotype came up a few times. The chain has TRBV15 and TRBJ2-1, with 9 bases aligning to TRBD2. The V and J ends lost 0 bases and 2 bases, in that order; junction bases with no gene match: 2. The germline CDR1 and CDR2 sequences are LNHNV and YYDKDF (reference sequence). This CDR3 is built from 16 residues. DNA of the CDR3: TGTGCCACCAGCAGAGATATAGCGGGGGCCTACAATGAGCAGTTCTTC. This gives the protein CATSRDIAGAYNEQFF.

This clonotype has at least ten counts. The chain uses TRBV5-1 and TRBJ2-2; D is undetermined. The CDR3 totals 12 residues. V lost 4 bases and J lost 7, with 8 bases in between. From germline, CDR1 is SGHRS and CDR2 YFSETQ. The CDR3 DNA reads as TGCGCCAGCAGCGTTGTTGGCGGGGAGCTGTTTTTT. This translates into CASSVVGGELFF.

This clonotype has at least ten counts. This chain joins TRBV5-6 and TRBJ2-5; 10 positions match TRBD1. The CDR3 loop spans 15 amino acids. CDR1 is SGHDT, CDR2 YYEEEE, per germline. Germline trimming cut 3 bases from V and 4 bases from J; bases unmatched to any gene: 6. CDR3 in DNA: TGTGCCAGCAGCTGGGGGACAGGGGCAAGAGAGACCCAGTACTTC. Its protein product is CASSWGTGARETQYF.

This clonotype has at least ten counts. This chain joins TRBV20-1 and TRBJ1-5; TRBD1 might be the D (6 bases). The CDR3 totals 14 residues. Trimming removed 0 bases from V and 7 bases from J, with 13 bases in between. Germline values: CDR1 DFQATT, CDR2 SNEGSKA (reference sequence). In DNA, the CDR3 is TGCAGTGCTAGAGATTTGAGGGGGGGACAGCCCCAGCATTTT. Its protein is CSARDLRGGQPQHF.

The chain couples TRBV15 to TRBJ2-7; 9 bases are a match to TRBD1. This CDR3 region has 15 residues. CDR1 and CDR2 (germline): LNHNV, YYDKDF (reference sequence). V dropped 3 bases and J dropped 4; count of bases not matched to a gene: 7. CDR3 sequence: CATSRGTGGVYEQYF. The CDR3 DNA reads as TGTGCCACCAGCAGGGGAACAGGGGGCGTTTACGAGCAGTACTTC. The full variable domain, in which reference TRBV15 and TRBJ2-7 provide the parts outside the CDR3, is DAMVIQNPRYQVTQFGKPVTLSCSQTLNHNVMYWYQQKSSQAPKLLFHYYDKDFNNEADTPDNFQSRRPNTSFCFLDIRSPGLGDTAMYLCATSRGTGGVYEQYFGPGTRLTVT.